Presented here are 21 T cell receptor beta chains from one specimen sequenced in a study of brain T cells in children with intractable seizures. The table came from immunoSEQ multiplex PCR; TCRdb's copy has only in-frame clones and leaves some out. The sample records around 100,000 clones, around 94% being singletons. The specimen was peripheral blood, collected at surgery. The receptors were gathered from a boy under two years old with hemimegalencephaly and intractable seizures.

Notes on this clone: An end of the junction differs from the germline gene, which may be a read error. The CDR3 sequence: CASSFRGGTACF. In DNA, the CDR3 is TGTGCCAGCAGTTTTAGGGGAGGGACAGCCTGCTTT. The V gene is TRBV28, the J gene TRBJ1-1, with 7 bases that match TRBD1. The CDR3 spans 12 residues. Per the germline V gene, CDR1 is MDHEN and CDR2 is SYDVKM.

This chain uses TRBV7-9 with TRBJ1-2, with no clear D. The CDR3 extends over 14 amino acids. V gave up 5 bases and J gave up 6 bases, with 16 bases separating them. Germline V CDR1 and CDR2: SEHNR, FQNEAQ (reference sequence). The CDR3 spells CASSPWPATNGYTF. The CDR3 DNA reads TGTGCCAGCAGCCCCTGGCCGGCAACAAATGGCTACACCTTC.

The V and J genes are TRBV3-1 (or the pseudogene TRBV3-2) and TRBJ2-7, with TRBD2 matching over 13 bases. V lost 4 bases and J lost 3; bases outside the gene matches: 3. Germline CDR1 LGHDT, CDR2 YNNKEL (reference sequence). The CDR3 has 15 amino acids. CDR3 protein: CASSLRLAGGYEQYF. In DNA form, the CDR3 reads TGTGCCAGCAGCCTCAGACTAGCGGGAGGCTACGAGCAGTACTTC.

As concerns this clone: The sample contains more than one DNA sequence encoding this CDR3. V gene TRBV28 combines with J gene TRBJ1-3, with 8 bases fitting TRBD1. J gave up 0 bases and V 3 bases, and 1 base lay outside the gene matches. The length of the CDR3 is 15 residues. Germline V lookup: CDR1 MDHEN, CDR2 SYDVKM. The CDR3 loop is CASSLTGVSGNTIYF. As DNA, the CDR3 is TGTGCCAGCAGTTTGACAGGGGTCTCTGGAAACACCATATATTTT.

This clone was seen a handful of times. V gene TRBV28 combines with J gene TRBJ1-2; TRBD1 matches at 9 bases. This CDR3 has 14 residues. CDR1 MDHEN and CDR2 SYDVKM come from the germline V gene. With 6 bases clipped from V and 6 bases from J, the junction kept 8 bases outside the gene matches. The CDR3 loop reads CASSTDRGGDGYTF. For the CDR3, the DNA is TGTGCCAGCAGCACGGACAGGGGAGGAGATGGCTACACCTTC.

The J gene is TRBJ1-1, the V gene TRBV27; possible D gene TRBD1, 6 bases. The ends were cut back, 2 bases at V and 4 bases at J, with 14 bases in the middle. This CDR3 spans 15 amino acids. Germline V gives CDR1 MNHEY, CDR2 SMNVEV (reference sequence). For the CDR3, the DNA is TGTGCCAGCAGTTTAATTCGGGGGCGCGGCACTGAAGCTTTCTTT. Translation gives CASSLIRGRGTEAFF.

This clone was seen more than once but under ten times. The rearrangement links TRBV7-8 to TRBJ1-3; D not certain. Trimming removed 2 bases from V and 1 base from J, with 12 bases in between. CDR3 length equals 16 residues. Per the germline V gene, CDR1 is SGHVS and CDR2 is FQNEAQ. In DNA, the CDR3 is TGTGCCAGCAGCTTATTCCACGGTACGTCTGGAAACACCATATATTTT. This translates into CASSLFHGTSGNTIYF.

This sequence joins TRBV10-1 and TRBJ2-5; D gene unclear. This CDR3 region has 14 residues. Germline V gives CDR1 WNHNN, CDR2 SYGVQD (reference sequence). Trimming removed 4 bases at V and 0 bases at J, with 9 bases between. The CDR3 coding sequence is TGCGCCAGCAGTGCCACCATGTACCAAGAGACCCAGTACTTC. This codes for CASSATMYQETQYF.

The rearrangement links TRBV13 to TRBJ1-6, with 8 nucleotides matching TRBD1. CDR1 and CDR2 from the germline V gene are PRHDT and FYEKMQ (reference sequence). CDR3 length: 14 amino acids. Trimming at V came to 6 bases and at J to 9 bases, leaving 7 bases not matched to a gene. The CDR3 reads CASSVQGAGSPLHF. DNA of the CDR3: TGTGCCAGCAGTGTCCAGGGGGCGGGTTCACCCCTCCACTTT.

CDR3 protein: CASSLALAGGYNEQFF. The DNA of the CDR3 is TGTGCCAGCAGTCTAGCTCTAGCGGGAGGCTACAATGAGCAGTTCTTC. V usage is TRBV3-1 (or the pseudogene TRBV3-2) and J usage is TRBJ2-1; TRBD2 matches at 11 bases. This CDR3 comprises 16 residues. Trimming took 6 bases from V and 3 from J; bases not matched to a gene: 7. The germline V gene has CDR1 LGHDT and CDR2 YNNKEL (reference sequence).

V gene TRBV6-2 or TRBV6-3 combines with J gene TRBJ2-1, with 10 nucleotides matching TRBD2. This CDR3 contains 16 residues. Germline V CDR1 and CDR2: MNHEY, SVGEGT. After removal of 6 bases from V and 0 bases from J, the junction contained 5 bases not matched to a gene. The CDR3 region is CASSRRTSGSYNEQFF. In DNA, the CDR3 is TGTGCCAGCAGCCGACGGACTAGCGGCTCCTACAATGAGCAGTTCTTC.

The chain has TRBV13 and TRBJ1-1; D remains unclear. The CDR3 runs to 14 residues. Looked up from germline, CDR1 is PRHDT and CDR2 is FYEKMQ (reference sequence). The V and J ends lost 0 bases and 1 base respectively, with 6 bases between them. CDR3 residues: CASSLGLGNTEAFF. In nucleotides, the CDR3 is TGTGCCAGCAGCTTAGGCCTAGGGAACACTGAAGCTTTCTTT.

This clone was observed a single time. The chain joins TRBV6-5 to TRBJ2-7; TRBD2 matches at 11 bases. The CDR3 sequence is 14 residues long. Per germline, CDR1 MNHEY and CDR2 SVGAGI. With 6 bases clipped from V and 4 bases from J, the junction kept 5 bases outside the gene matches. CDR3 coding DNA: TGTGCCAGCAGAGCACTAGCGGGAGCGTACGAGCAGTACTTC. Protein product: CASRALAGAYEQYF.

This clone has only one observation. The V gene is TRBV11-3, the J gene TRBJ2-2, with 13 nucleotides matching TRBD2. The CDR3 loop spans 16 amino acids. Germline V CDR1 and CDR2: SGHNT, YENEEA. After removal of 5 bases from V and 5 bases from J, the junction contained 5 bases not matched to a gene. CDR3 amino acids: CASSKLAGGRTGELFF. In nucleotides, the CDR3 is TGTGCCAGCAGCAAACTAGCGGGAGGGCGAACCGGGGAGCTGTTTTTT.

The chain links TRBV12-2 to TRBJ2-6; TRBD2, as called in the table, went unchecked against the DNA. TRBV12-2 represents a pseudogene. This CDR3 spans 21 amino acids. In nucleotides, the CDR3 is TGTGCAAGTCGCTTACCACGCGGACTAGCGGGAGAACCCCCCGGGGCCAACGTCCTGACTTTC. Its protein is CASRLPRGLAGEPPGANVLTF.

The J gene is TRBJ1-5, the V gene TRBV11-2; TRBD1 matches 8 bases. V gave up 4 bases and J gave up 5 bases; unmatched junction bases: 4. Germline-derived CDR1 and CDR2 are SGHAT and FQNNGV. The CDR3 extends over 14 amino acids. The CDR3 bases are TGTGCCAGCAGCTACGACAGGGGTGATCAGCCCCAGCATTTT. Its translation: CASSYDRGDQPQHF.

The J gene is TRBJ1-1, the V gene TRBV18; D is ambiguous. V was cut by 2 bases and J by 5 bases, with 24 bases left in between. The CDR3 loop spans 18 amino acids. The germline gives CDR1 KGHSH, CDR2 LQKENI. The CDR3 region is CASSPVRAGLKNGTEAFF. The CDR3 DNA reads as TGTGCCAGCTCACCAGTTAGGGCAGGACTTAAAAATGGGACTGAAGCTTTCTTT.

CDR3 in amino acids: CASRHDRGRGYGYTF. The CDR3 DNA is TGTGCCAGCAGACACGACAGGGGACGTGGCTATGGCTACACCTTC. This chain connects TRBV6-5 to TRBJ1-2, with 8 nucleotides matching TRBD1. The CDR3 is 15 amino acids. J was trimmed by 4 bases and V by 6 bases; bases with no gene match: 10. Germline CDR1 reads MNHEY; CDR2 reads SVGAGI.

This rearrangement joins TRBV2 to TRBJ2-1; the match to TRBD2 covers 10 bases. The CDR3 loop spans 15 amino acids. V lost 7 bases and J lost 6; bases outside the gene matches: 9. Per the germline V gene, CDR1 is SNHLY and CDR2 is FYNNEI. As DNA, the CDR3 is TGTGCCAGCACCCGAGCGGGACTAGCGCTCAATGAGCAGTTCTTC. This sequence encodes CASTRAGLALNEQFF.

The chain links TRBV29-1 to TRBJ2-1; 11 bases align to TRBD1. The CDR3 is 13 amino acids. The V gene end was trimmed by 3 bases and the J gene end by 7 bases; junction bases not matched to a gene: 2. The germline V gene encodes CDR1 SQVTM and CDR2 ANQGSEA. CDR3 amino acids: CSVEGQGGNEQFF. CDR3 bases: TGCAGCGTTGAGGGACAGGGGGGGAATGAGCAGTTCTTC.

The rearrangement uses TRBV24-1 and TRBJ2-3; tentative D call: TRBD1 (5 bases). The CDR3 extends over 18 amino acids. Germline V lookup: CDR1 KGHDR, CDR2 SFDVKD. Trimming cost V 4 bases and J 1 base, with 20 bases left between them. CDR3 sequence reads: CATSDPLWGALGTDTQYF. As DNA, the CDR3 is TGTGCCACCAGTGACCCCCTATGGGGCGCGTTAGGCACAGATACGCAGTATTTT.